This T cell receptor (beta chain) appears in the sequencing data of a study of shared clonotypes between healthy human individuals. The donors, all of them Caucasian adults, lived in Nashville, Tennessee. For unsorted samples, genomic DNA was extracted from tens of millions of PBMCs. Sequencing of unsorted PBMC DNA was carried out using ten immunoSEQ deep assay plates. TCRdb keeps only in-frame clones here, not all; method: immunoSEQ multiplex PCR. The table records 400,000 to 500,000 clones, over 60% of them present only once. The CDR3 totals 13 residues. The V end was cut by 4 bases, the J end by 7 bases, with 11 bases between. CDR1 SGHRS and CDR2 YFSETQ come from the germline V gene.

The V call is TRBV5-1, the J call TRBJ2-2; no clear D gene. Source material: PBMCs. This clonotype was obtained from a woman between 40 and 55 years old in good health. Some clones in this sample may be carry-over from other donors' samples. The CDR3 reads CASSPFSNGELFF. DNA of the CDR3: TGCGCCAGCAGCCCTTTCTCAAACGGGGAGCTGTTTTTT.